Listed below are T cell receptor beta chains from one sample, sequenced in a study of OX40 agonist ivuxolimab in advanced cancers. The repertoire was sequenced with immunoSEQ multiplex PCR; TCRdb's copy has only in-frame clones and lacks some. The sample has about 22,000 clones; 84% are singletons. The sequencing here drew on CD4+ or CD8+ T cells sorted from blood, taken in a trial of the OX40 agonist ivuxolimab. Receptors were obtained from an adult with an advanced solid tumor such as melanoma, head and neck, liver or kidney cancer. The CDR3 runs from the conserved cysteine through the conserved F or W. The D gene is left open where the match is weak.

CDR3 length,D gene,V gene,CDR3 protein
16,TRBD2,TRBV2,CASSSGTSGSTDTQYF
15,.,TRBV5-4,CASSQELGSGNTIYF
16,TRBD2,TRBV13,CASSYTSGSNGGELFF
11,.,TRBV6-1,CASRGGYEQYF
14,TRBD2,TRBV4-1,CASSSKGEGYEQYF
16,TRBD2,TRBV28,CASSSQWTSAQNIQYF
15,TRBD2,TRBV7-9,CASSARTSGFHEQYF
16,TRBD2,TRBV9,CASSHGLAGGWNEQFF
12,.,TRBV27,CASGTGSYEQYF
15,.,TRBV4-1,CASSPRGGLDYEQYF
16,TRBD2,TRBV5-1,CASSPLAGGSYNEQFF
18,.,TRBV4-2,CASRSRGRGAGSTDTQYF
16,TRBD1,TRBV27,CASSSYQGAVNTEAFF
13,.,TRBV9,CASNAEGSREAFF
15,TRBD1,TRBV5-5,CASSYWGTGTYEQYF
15,TRBD2,TRBV5-4,CASSLVGGGGDEQYF
15,.,TRBV7-7,CASSRLGGELDTQYF
14,.,TRBV6-5,CASSYGGQTYEQYF
15,.,TRBV7-2,CASSHWGGTYNEQFF
13,.,TRBV19,CASSLSPVSEQFF
13,TRBD2,TRBV7-9,CASSLIAGDEQFF
16,TRBD2,TRBV28,CASSFRTSGRTETQYF
13,.,TRBV7-9,CASSLGAVNEQFF
15,.,TRBV4-1,CASSHGPPFNEKLFF
15,.,TRBV4-1,CASSQDGAGYNEQFF
12,.,TRBV6-5,CASSYEGYEQYF
15,TRBD2,TRBV9,CASSVERDLYNEQFF
17,.,TRBV4-1,CASSQVVSGAFGETQYF
13,TRBD1,TRBV28,CASRQQGIETQYF
15,TRBD1,TRBV5-6,CASSLDGGRGREQYF
13,.,TRBV15,CATSRVLGSEAFF
15,.,TRBV14,CASSQGSGGSTEAFF
11,.,TRBV30,CAYSSGAEQYF
17,TRBD1,TRBV19,CASSSGTGVRWNTEAFF
18,.,TRBV6-4,CASSDSSIGGGPGDTQYF
11,.,TRBV28,CASSLADRLFF
15,TRBD2,TRBV6-6,CASSYSAGADNEQFF
14,.,TRBV11-2,CASSLSTVAYEQYF
15,.,TRBV11-2,CASAPEGGGAEKLFF
16,TRBD2,TRBV9,CASSLGLAGPRNEQFF
13,.,TRBV28,CASSLSGHNEQFF
14,TRBD2,TRBV10-2,CASGAGGTPYEQYF
15,TRBD1,TRBV28,CASARTGEYQETQYF
14,TRBD1,TRBV19,CASRDRGSAETQYF
14,.,TRBV27,CASSSSYPYNEQFF
16,.,TRBV7-6,CASSLGGLGGNQPQHF
13,TRBD1,TRBV6-5,CASRGQGPNIQYF
16,TRBD1,TRBV28,CASSLLESGGIEKLFF
12,.,TRBV6-6,CATLVGIGGYTF
16,.,TRBV4-3,CASSQDRYRLNTEAFF
13,.,TRBV19,CASSISRDQPQHF
12,.,TRBV10-2,CASSPGRDTQYF
15,TRBD1,TRBV7-8,CASSWGDRAEDTQYF